Detailed here is one TCR beta chain. No antigen is known for it. The data were obtained in a study of T cell repertoires in ileal Crohn's disease. Study details: 30% to 40% were active smokers at surgery; median disease duration was 7.9 years. M6 samples are neoterminal ileum biopsies from postoperative colonoscopy. Study conclusions and caveats: Endoscopic recurrence occurred in every patient whose clonality exceeded 26.8%. The median delay to postoperative endoscopy was approximately seven months.

Regarding time point: neoterminal ileum biopsy at postoperative endoscopy, about 6 months after surgery. The CDR3 has 14 residues. V was pared by 4 bases and J by 5 bases, with 5 bases of the junction left unmatched. Germline V gene lookup returns CDR1 WNHNN and CDR2 SYGVQD (reference sequence). Repertoires were generated with immunoSEQ multiplex PCR, while TCRdb's copy carries only in-frame clones and drops some. The top ten clones hold approximately 11% of a sample with 10,000 to 15,000 clones, 75% to 85% of them seen once. Sequenced sample: ileal tissue. The chain recombines TRBV10-1 with TRBJ2-5; 9 bases are a match to TRBD2. This sequence was found in an adult with Crohn's disease. CDR3 residues: CASSAGTSLETQYF. In nucleotides, the CDR3 is TGCGCCAGCAGTGCGGGGACTAGCCTCGAGACCCAGTACTTC.